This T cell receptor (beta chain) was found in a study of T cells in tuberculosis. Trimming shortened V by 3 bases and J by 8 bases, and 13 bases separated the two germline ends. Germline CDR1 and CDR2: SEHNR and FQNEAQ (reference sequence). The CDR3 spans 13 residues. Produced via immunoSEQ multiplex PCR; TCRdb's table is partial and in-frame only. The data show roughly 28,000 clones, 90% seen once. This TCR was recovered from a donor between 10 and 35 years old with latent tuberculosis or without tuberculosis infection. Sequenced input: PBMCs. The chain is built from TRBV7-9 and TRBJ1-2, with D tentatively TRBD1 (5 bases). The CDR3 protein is CASSFAGKGGYTF. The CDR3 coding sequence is TGTGCCAGCAGCTTTGCGGGGAAGGGGGGCTACACCTTC.